This record looks at one TCR beta chain sequence and its context. Its matching antigen is unknown. These data come from a study of cytomegalovirus exposure and HLA in healthy donors. CDR1 and CDR2 from the germline V gene are SGHVS and FNYEAQ. The V and J ends lost 0 bases and 1 base respectively, with 10 bases between them. There are 16 residues in the CDR3. Assay used: immunoSEQ multiplex PCR; TCRdb lists only in-frame clones, some missing. The sample has roughly 190,000 clones; roughly 82% are singletons. Regarding the study as a whole: Subsequent analysis found a tendency for first-cohort TCR clusters to co-occur within the 95 to 150 validation repertoires. Usually a TCR sequence was rare, but some public TCRs were found in many donors.

The V call is TRBV7-6, the J call TRBJ2-1; D is possibly TRBD2 (6 bases). This receptor was identified in a woman younger than 35 in good health and CMV-seronegative. Sequencing was done on a sample of PBMCs. CDR3 region: CASSLAASGSYNEQFF. In nucleotides, the CDR3 is TGTGCCAGCAGCTTAGCGGCCAGCGGGTCCTACAATGAGCAGTTCTTC.